These T cell receptor beta chains were read from a single sample in a study of OX40 agonist ivuxolimab in advanced cancers. TCRdb keeps only in-frame clones here, not all; method: immunoSEQ multiplex PCR. The table has about 17,000 clones, 70% to 90% seen once. This specimen was CD4+ or CD8+ T cells sorted from blood, taken in a trial of the OX40 agonist ivuxolimab. The source of these receptors is an adult with an advanced solid tumor such as melanoma, head and neck, liver or kidney cancer. Each CDR3 is given with its conserved first and last residue. The D gene is left open where the match is weak. For some rows the clone size is stated as once, few or many, or as a class when expanded; others skip it.

abundance	v_gene	j_gene	d_gene	CDR3nt	CDR3aa
-	TRBV19	TRBJ2-5	-	TGTGCCAGTAGTATCTCCGGGGGCCCCCAAGAGACCCAGTACTTC	CASSISGGPQETQYF
once	TRBV2	TRBJ2-7	-	TGTGCCAGCAGCGATTCATCCCAGGGGTGGGTTTCGGACGAGCAGTACTTC	CASSDSSQGWVSDEQYF
-	TRBV6-5	TRBJ1-2	TRBD1	TGTGCCAGCAGTCGGACAGGCGAACACTATGGCTACACCTTC	CASSRTGEHYGYTF
-	TRBV27	TRBJ1-6	-	TGTGCCAGCAGTTTGTGGGGAGGGATGGTCTATAATTCACCCCTCCACTTT	CASSLWGGMVYNSPLHF
-	TRBV18	TRBJ2-7	TRBD1	TGTGCCAGCTCACCTCGACAGGGCTCCTACGAGCAGTACTTC	CASSPRQGSYEQYF
once	TRBV9	TRBJ1-2	TRBD1	TGTGCCAGCAGCGTGTCAGGGGGCTCGAACCATGGCTACACCTTC	CASSVSGGSNHGYTF
-	TRBV7-8	TRBJ2-4	TRBD2	TGTGCCAGCAGCTTGGATGGAGTAGCGGGAGGTAGGACCAAAAACATTCAGTACTTC	CASSLDGVAGGRTKNIQYF
-	TRBV27	TRBJ1-1	-	TGTGCCAGCAGATTGTCTTTGAACACTGAAGCTTTCTTT	CASRLSLNTEAFF
-	TRBV27	TRBJ2-7	TRBD2	TGTGCCAGCAGTTCTTGGACTAGCGGCTCCTACGAGCAGTACTTC	CASSSWTSGSYEQYF
-	TRBV4-3	TRBJ2-3	-	TGCGCCAGCAGCCCGCTCGGTCCTAGCACAGATACGCAGTATTTT	CASSPLGPSTDTQYF
-	TRBV29-1	TRBJ1-2	TRBD1	TGCAGCGTTGAAGGGGCAGGGGGTAGGTTTGGCTACACCTTC	CSVEGAGGRFGYTF
-	TRBV30	TRBJ2-1	TRBD2	TGTGCCTGGAGTGGGACTAGCTATGATGAGCAGTTCTTC	CAWSGTSYDEQFF
-	TRBV15	TRBJ1-6	-	TGTGCCACCAGCAGAGAGAGGAGCTCCTATAATTCACCCCTCCACTTT	CATSRERSSYNSPLHF
-	TRBV19	TRBJ1-1	-	TGTGCCAGCCTTAGGTACACTGAAGCTTTCTTT	CASLRYTEAFF
-	TRBV4-2	TRBJ1-2	-	TGTGCCAGCAGCCAAGAGGTTCGGGTATCGGACGGCTACACCTTC	CASSQEVRVSDGYTF
-	TRBV7-9	TRBJ1-2	-	TGTGCCAGCAGCTCCTCGCAGTATGGCTACACCTTC	CASSSSQYGYTF
-	TRBV7-9	TRBJ1-1	-	TGTGCCAGCAGCTCTTCGGGGCCAAGGATGAACACTGAAGCTTTCTTT	CASSSSGPRMNTEAFF
-	TRBV4-1	TRBJ1-2	-	TGCGCCAGCAGCCACACGCAGGGTAACTATGGCTACACCTTC	CASSHTQGNYGYTF
-	TRBV27	TRBJ2-3	-	TGTGCCAGCAGTTTAGGGATCGGAACGAGGTTAGGCACAGATACGCAGTATTTT	CASSLGIGTRLGTDTQYF
-	TRBV5-1	TRBJ2-7	TRBD1	TGCGCCAGCAGCAGCACCGGGACAGGGTCCTACGAGCAGTACTTC	CASSSTGTGSYEQYF
-	TRBV28	TRBJ2-2	TRBD1	TGTGCCAGCAGTTTCACGAACAGGGGTGACACCGGGGAGCTGTTTTTT	CASSFTNRGDTGELFF
-	TRBV7-9	TRBJ2-7	-	TGTGCCAGCAGCTCAGGGTCTAGCTCCTACGAGCAGTACTTC	CASSSGSSSYEQYF
-	TRBV7-9	TRBJ2-3	-	TGTGCCAGCAGCTTCGGGGATACGCAGTATTTT	CASSFGDTQYF
-	TRBV6-6	TRBJ1-1	-	TGTGCGATCATAGGGCTGAACACTGAAGCTTTCTTT	CAIIGLNTEAFF
once	TRBV27	TRBJ1-2	-	TGTGCCAGCAGTTTAACGATAAACTATGGCTACACCTTC	CASSLTINYGYTF
medium-sized	TRBV9	TRBJ2-2	-	TGTGCCAGCAGCGTAGCATACCGGGTCGGCATCACGGAGCTGTTTTTT	CASSVAYRVGITELFF
-	TRBV15	TRBJ2-1	-	TGTGCCACCAGCGCCCTCTCAGGTCACAATGAGCAGTTCTTC	CATSALSGHNEQFF
-	TRBV27	TRBJ2-5	-	TGTGCCAGCAGTTTAGTCGGAAGGGAGACCCAGTACTTC	CASSLVGRETQYF
-	TRBV27	TRBJ1-2	-	TGTGCCAGCAGTTTAGGACGACCAGGCTATGGCTACACCTTC	CASSLGRPGYGYTF
-	TRBV4-1	TRBJ2-7	TRBD2	TGCGCCAGCAGCCTTTTAGCGGGAGGGCCCTACGAGCAGTACTTC	CASSLLAGGPYEQYF
-	TRBV6-5	TRBJ2-1	-	TGTGCCAGCAGCTCCACGTCGGTCAATGAGCAGTTCTTC	CASSSTSVNEQFF